The rows below give T cell receptor beta chains drawn from one sample of a study of neurological immune-mediated disorders. Via MiXCR, TCRdb re-called the 5' RACE reads, giving one row per CDR3 protein. The sample records under 50,000 distinct CDR3 sequences, 11% being singletons. Specimen: CD4+ T cells from blood. These receptors all come from a woman in her twenties or thirties with HTLV-1-associated myelopathy (HAM/TSP). The CDR3 runs from the conserved cysteine through the conserved F or W.

v_gene	j_gene	CDR3aa
TRBV6-6	TRBJ1-2	CASSLQGALYGYTF
TRBV20-1	TRBJ1-1	CSASINRGTEAFF
TRBV5-4	TRBJ1-2	CASSLRAMGYGYTF
TRBV19	TRBJ2-7	CASSIGQNYEQYF
TRBV20-1	TRBJ1-1	CSARGTVLNTEAFF
TRBV20-1	TRBJ1-1	CSAYQGDTEAFF
TRBV7-2	TRBJ2-5	CASKRIPKETQYF
TRBV20-1	TRBJ2-7	CSARDIKNQGGAIYEQYF
TRBV5-1	TRBJ1-5	CVSIFITDRAFRGQPQHF
TRBV20-1	TRBJ1-5	CSALATGQPQHF
TRBV5-1	TRBJ2-7	CASSLGGGKGSEQYF
TRBV12-3/TRBV12-4	TRBJ2-1	CASSSAGTGYNEQFF
TRBV19	TRBJ2-2	CASSPADRNTGELFF
TRBV6-1	TRBJ2-1	CASRTMAVSSYNEQFF
TRBV6-1	TRBJ2-2	CASSGAARLRTGELFF
TRBV20-1	TRBJ1-6	CSAPDGTDLFFHNSPLHF
TRBV6-6	TRBJ1-5	CASSDRGLFGNQPQHF
TRBV27	TRBJ2-7	CASSAGTGPYEQYF
TRBV11-2	TRBJ2-1	CASSKKPGTGVYNEQFF
TRBV7-2	TRBJ2-3	CASSPSSHTQYF
TRBV19	TRBJ2-1	CASSIDRGAGGSRYNEQFF
TRBV11-2	TRBJ2-7	CASSLDYGAGRTYEQYF
TRBV20-1	TRBJ1-5	CSAMEGGGAGQPQHF
TRBV20-1	TRBJ2-3	CSAMKAGGSTDTQYF
TRBV20-1	TRBJ2-1	CSARPSPSSYNEQFF
TRBV20-1	TRBJ1-5	CSAITISDRGRRPQHF
TRBV2	TRBJ2-6	CASSSTGHPGANVLTF
TRBV6-1	TRBJ2-2	CASSEAGKSPGELFF
TRBV6-6	TRBJ1-1	CASSYSKGRVAGNTEAFF
TRBV5-4	TRBJ2-3	CASSLGRGVFTDTQYF
TRBV29-1	TRBJ1-2	CSVVGQNYGYTF
TRBV25-1	TRBJ1-5	CASSADYSNQPQHF
TRBV24-1	TRBJ2-1	CATSDQTAYGQFF
TRBV5-1	TRBJ2-1	CASSLQGNGEQFF
TRBV12-3/TRBV12-4	TRBJ2-3	CASRVAGGTDTQYF
TRBV7-2	TRBJ2-7	CASTRRDSNYEQYF
TRBV5-1	TRBJ2-7	CASSLASGSYEQYF
TRBV20-1	TRBJ2-3	CSAREEGLADTDTQYF
TRBV29-1	TRBJ2-1	CSVGTDEFEQFF
TRBV5-1	TRBJ1-1	CASSLEGLGAEAFF
TRBV6-1	TRBJ2-7	CASSETDYEQYF
TRBV20-1	TRBJ1-5	CSARDGSGNQPQHF
TRBV6-1	TRBJ1-6	CASRKDRVRNSPLHF
TRBV5-1	TRBJ1-1	CDSTPAFGEDTEAFF
TRBV3-1	TRBJ2-6	CASSRTSGGASGANVLTF
TRBV5-1	TRBJ2-2	CASSSSETGELFF
TRBV30	TRBJ1-5	CAWASRVRVNGPQHF
TRBV5-1	TRBJ2-3	CASSWTSGGARDTQYF
TRBV6-5	TRBJ1-1	CASRRQSMNTEAFF
TRBV6-6	TRBJ2-1	CASSMTSGGTGEQFF
TRBV3-1	TRBJ1-5	CASSQGQGGYQPQHF
TRBV29-1	TRBJ2-2	CSVLEQGVNTGELFF
TRBV7-2	TRBJ2-2	CASSLGRGGGDTGELFF